This T cell receptor beta chain comes out of a study of early T cells in non-severe SARS-CoV-2 infection. The overall study: Sequencing was performed on bulk RNA from unsorted whole blood, leaving chains unpaired. Whole-study results and caveats: Comparison of clonotypes with VDJdb favored anti-spike CD8 responses while missing private and CD4 specificities.

This clonotype was found many times. Antigen specificity is unknown. V was pared by 7 bases and J by 6 bases, with 25 bases between. Germline CDR1 is SGHAT and CDR2 is FQNNGV. The CDR3 spans 17 residues. The protocol attached unique molecular identifiers to individual cDNA molecules. TCRdb reanalysed the 5' RACE reads using MiXCR and keeps one entry per CDR3 protein. The data contain around 77,000 distinct CDR3 sequences, less than 5.5% of them singletons. Sequenced material: whole blood, taken at baseline. This sequence joins TRBV11-2 and TRBJ1-3; D may be TRBD1 (5 bases). The TCR sequence derives from an adult who was a healthcare worker with PCR-confirmed SARS-CoV-2 infection or an uninfected control (not recorded which). In DNA form, the CDR3 reads TGTGCCAGCACCGTCTCGGGGACCAGCCTTTACCTAAACACCATATATTTT. It translates to CASTVSGTSLYLNTIYF. The full variable domain, its missing parts supplied by reference TRBV11-2 and TRBJ1-3, is EAGVAQSPRYKIIEKRQSVAFWCNPISGHATLYWYQQILGQGPKLLIQFQNNGVVDDSQLPKDRFSAERLKGVDSTLKIQPAKLEDSAVYLCASTVSGTSLYLNTIYFGEGSWLTVV.